The present entry profiles one T cell receptor beta chain with its context. What it binds is not known. The source of the sample is a study of blood T cells in healthy people across ages. General study results and limits: A roughly linear fall in TCR beta diversity per million T cells was seen with increasing age.

The use of a sample-barcoded 5' primer and a J-beta primer mix characterized a second PCR of roughly 6 to 11 cycles. TCRdb re-analysed the 5' RACE reads in MiXCR, keeping a single row per CDR3 protein. Of about a million distinct CDR3 sequences listed, under 50% were seen once; the top ten hold roughly 13%. Germline V CDR1 and CDR2: SQVTM, ANQGSEA. The V and J ends lost 6 bases and 1 base respectively, with 12 bases between them. This CDR3 contains 13 residues. Peripheral blood samples of 9 to 10 milliliters were drawn from each donor. The material sequenced was blood. V usage is TRBV29-1 and J usage is TRBJ2-5; D is perhaps TRBD2 (5 bases). The source is a man aged 25 to 40 in good health. In DNA form, the CDR3 reads TGCAGCGTAGATGGACTCCCCCAAGAGACCCAGTACTTC. It encodes CSVDGLPQETQYF.